A single sample is the source of the 27 T cell receptor beta chains below, sequenced in a study of STAT5B mutations in CD4+ large granular lymphocyte leukemia. Produced via immunoSEQ multiplex PCR; TCRdb's table is partial and in-frame only. Of around 29,000 clones in the sample, around four fifths were seen once. The sequencing input was CD4+ T cells from blood buffy coats. These receptors all stem from a human donor in good health.

This clone was seen a single time. CDR3 coding DNA: TGTGCCAGCAGCTTAGCGCCCACGGGGGGGTCGACAGATACGCAGTATTTT. Translated: CASSLAPTGGSTDTQYF. The V gene is TRBV7-9, the J gene TRBJ2-3; 8 nucleotides match TRBD2. Germline V gene sequence: CDR1 SEHNR, CDR2 FQNEAQ (reference sequence). V was pared by 0 bases and J by 3 bases, with 8 bases of the junction left unmatched. The CDR3 contains 17 residues.

The CDR3 nucleotides are TGTGCCAGCAGTTTTGTATCGGGGCCCACAGATACGCAGTATTTT. Its protein product is CASSFVSGPTDTQYF. The chain carries TRBV27 and TRBJ2-3; possibly TRBD1 or TRBD2 for D (5 bases each). The germline V and J ends were trimmed by 3 bases and 2 bases, with 12 bases remaining between them. CDR1 MNHEY and CDR2 SMNVEV come from the germline V gene (reference sequence). The CDR3 is 15 residues long.

The genes are TRBV6-5 and TRBJ2-7; tentatively, D is TRBD1 (5 bases). The V and J ends lost 6 bases and 3 bases respectively, with 12 bases between them. Germline CDR1 reads MNHEY; CDR2 reads SVGAGI. The CDR3 is made up of 13 amino acids. CDR3 nucleotide sequence: TGTGCCAGCAGCCTGGGGCCGCTCTACGAGCAGTACGTC. It encodes CASSLGPLYEQYV.

J is TRBJ1-2 and V is TRBV19; maybe TRBD1 (6 bases). Trimming took off 10 bases at V and 3 bases at J, with 21 bases between the two ends. The germline V gene encodes CDR1 LNHDA and CDR2 SQIVND (reference sequence). The CDR3 totals 15 residues. CDR3 region: CAIPTQGLGHYGYTF. CDR3 sequence (DNA): TGTGCCATCCCCACCCAGGGGTTGGGGCACTATGGCTACACCTTC.

V and J are TRBV5-1 and TRBJ2-1; D ambiguous. CDR3 size: 14 residues. Germline V gives CDR1 SGHRS, CDR2 YFSETQ. Deletions cut 3 bases from V and 0 bases from J, with 7 bases between. The CDR3 nucleotides are TGCGCCAGCAGCTCCCCGCGCTCCTACAATGAGCAGTTCTTC. Encoded protein: CASSSPRSYNEQFF.

V is TRBV7-8 and J is TRBJ1-2, with D tentatively TRBD1 (6 bases). The CDR3 contains 13 residues. Trimming pared 1 base from V and 8 bases from J, leaving 11 bases between. CDR1 and CDR2 (germline): SGHVS, FQNEAQ. The CDR3 region is CASSLGGADGYTF. The CDR3 DNA reads as TGTGCCAGCAGCTTAGGGGGGGCCGACGGCTACACCTTC.

This chain's CDR3 is CASTDRGYSNQPQHF. CDR3 nucleotide sequence: TGTGCCAGCACGGACAGGGGGTATAGCAATCAGCCCCAGCATTTT. V gene TRBV6-6 combines with J gene TRBJ1-5; 10 bases agree with TRBD1. CDR3 length: 15 residues. The germline CDR1 and CDR2 sequences are MNHNY and SVGAGI (reference sequence). The J segment lost 0 bases and the V segment lost 7 bases, leaving 3 bases of the junction unmatched.

The V call is TRBV4-3, the J call TRBJ1-1; the D gene is possibly TRBD1 (6 bases). CDR1 and CDR2 from the germline V gene are LGHNA and YSLEER. The V end lost 4 bases, the J end lost 7 bases, and 22 bases lay between the germline ends. The CDR3 consists of 16 residues. The CDR3 DNA is TGCGCCAGCAGCCCAAATAGGGGGGGAATCGGTGTTGAAGCTTTCTTT. Protein sequence: CASSPNRGGIGVEAFF.

The count of this clone is one. The chain joins TRBV11-2 to TRBJ1-1, with 7 bases that match TRBD1. J was trimmed by 4 bases and V by 0 bases; bases with no gene match: 2. The CDR3 is 14 residues long. From germline, CDR1 is SGHAT and CDR2 FQNNGV. CDR3 bases: TGTGCCAGCAGCTTAGAAGGGGGCACCACTGAAGCTTTCTTT. It specifies CASSLEGGTTEAFF.

This clone was detected only once. The chain couples TRBV5-1 to TRBJ2-3; TRBD2 agrees at 11 bases. Losses at the gene ends were 0 bases for V and 1 base for J; bases not matched to a gene: 1. The CDR3 contains 16 residues. Germline CDR1 reads SGHRS; CDR2 reads YFSETQ. The CDR3 DNA sequence: TGCGCCAGCAGCTTGGAACTAGCGGGGGGCACAGATACGCAGTATTTT. Amino acid sequence: CASSLELAGGTDTQYF.

This clone was observed once. The chain recombines TRBV10-1 with TRBJ2-2; the D gene is possibly TRBD1 (5 bases). The V end lost 2 bases, the J end lost 6 bases, and 10 bases lay between the germline ends. This CDR3 has 14 residues. The germline CDR1 and CDR2 sequences are WNHNN and SYGVQD (reference sequence). This CDR3 is CASSERGRAGELFF. The CDR3 nucleotides are TGCGCCAGCAGTGAGAGGGGCAGGGCCGGGGAGCTGTTTTTT.

This clone has just one count. The CDR3 nucleotides are TGTGCCAGCAGCCTGGGACAGGGGATTGACTACGAGCAGTACGTC. The encoded protein is CASSLGQGIDYEQYV. V gene TRBV7-9 combines with J gene TRBJ2-7; 10 bases align to TRBD1. The junction had 7 bases not matched to a gene; V was cut back by 5 bases and J by 3 bases. Germline loops: CDR1 SEHNR, CDR2 FQNEAQ (reference sequence). This CDR3 is 15 amino acids long.

The rearrangement uses TRBV18 and TRBJ1-2, with D hard to call. The CDR3 length is 11 residues. The germline gives CDR1 KGHSH, CDR2 LQKENI. V dropped 5 bases and J dropped 5 bases, with 6 bases sitting between them. The CDR3 region is CASSKGYGYTF. CDR3 bases: TGTGCCAGCTCAAAGGGTTATGGCTACACCTTC.

The V gene is TRBV5-8, the J gene TRBJ2-7; 8 nucleotides match TRBD1. Per the germline V gene, CDR1 is SGHTS and CDR2 is YDEGEE. After removal of 6 bases from V and 5 bases from J, the junction contained 13 bases not matched to a gene. CDR3 length: 15 amino acids. The CDR3 region has the DNA TGTGCCAGCAACAGTCACAGGGGGAACTGGGACGAGCAGTACTTC. Translating it yields CASNSHRGNWDEQYF.

The chain links TRBV6-5 to TRBJ1-4; 7 bases are shared with TRBD1. Germline lookup yields CDR1 MNHEY and CDR2 SVGAGI. The CDR3 runs 14 residues. The V and J ends lost 5 bases and 5 bases, in that order; junction bases with no gene match: 5. For the CDR3, the DNA is TGTGCCAGCAGTCACGGACAGGCAAATGAAAAACTGTTTTTT. Encoded protein: CASSHGQANEKLFF.

The CDR3 sequence: CSASTPGGNQPQHF. The CDR3 region has the DNA TGCAGCGCCTCTACGCCAGGGGGCAATCAGCCCCAGCATTTT. This chain links TRBV29-1 with TRBJ1-5; perhaps TRBD1 as D (6 bases). Germline loops: CDR1 SQVTM, CDR2 ANQGSEA. CDR3 length equals 14 residues. V was clipped by 7 bases and J by 2 bases, with 15 bases between them.

The chain recombines TRBV6-5 with TRBJ2-7; 7 bases map to TRBD1. This CDR3 comprises 14 residues. The V segment lost 6 bases and the J segment 1 base; nucleotides outside the gene matches: 6. CDR1 and CDR2 (germline): MNHEY, SVGAGI. The CDR3 reads CASREGAVSYEQYF. Here the CDR3 DNA reads TGTGCCAGCAGAGAGGGGGCAGTATCCTACGAGCAGTACTTC.

In its sample, this clone was seen once. This rearrangement joins TRBV5-4 to TRBJ2-3; 7 bases match TRBD2. Per germline, CDR1 SGHNT and CDR2 YYREEE (reference sequence). This CDR3 region has 15 residues. With V trimmed by 4 bases and J by 6 bases, 11 bases remained unmatched. The CDR3 sequence: CASSTRGGQTDTQYF. In DNA, the CDR3 is TGTGCCAGCAGCACCCGGGGAGGGCAGACCGATACGCAGTATTTT.

This chain joins TRBV13 and TRBJ2-7, with 9 bases fitting TRBD2. This CDR3 comprises 17 residues. V lost 5 bases and J lost 2; bases outside the gene matches: 13. Germline CDR1 and CDR2: PRHDT and FYEKMQ (reference sequence). In DNA form, the CDR3 reads TGTGCCAGCAGCACCCAAGTAGCGGGGGCCCGACCCTACGAGCAGTACTTC. Translating it yields CASSTQVAGARPYEQYF.

This clone was seen only once. This chain links TRBV12-5 with TRBJ2-5; D might be TRBD2 (5 bases). This CDR3 has 14 amino acids. In germline, CDR1 is LGHNT, CDR2 FRNRAP. Trimming took 6 bases from V and 4 from J, leaving 15 bases between them. CDR3 in DNA: TGTGCTAGTGGCCCCCAAGTTGCGGGAGAGACCCAGTACTTC. This sequence encodes CASGPQVAGETQYF. Full variable domain (outside the CDR3, taken from reference TRBV12-5 and TRBJ2-5): DARVTQTPRHKVTEMGQEVTMRCQPILGHNTVFWYRQTMMQGLELLAYFRNRAPLDDSGMPKDRFSAEMPDATLATLKIQPSEPRDSAVYFCASGPQVAGETQYFGPGTRLLVL.

This chain links TRBV28 with TRBJ1-6; D is undetermined. The CDR3 spans 13 residues. The germline gives CDR1 MDHEN, CDR2 SYDVKM. V lost 7 bases and J 4 bases, leaving 8 bases between the germline ends. CDR3 DNA sequence: TGTGCCAGCAATCGGGGATATAATTCACCCCTCCACTTT. Protein sequence: CASNRGYNSPLHF.

The V call is TRBV27, the J call TRBJ1-3; D is possibly TRBD1 (5 bases). V was pared by 4 bases and J by 0 bases, with 16 bases between. The length of the CDR3 is 17 residues. Germline CDR1 is MNHEY and CDR2 is SMNVEV (reference sequence). Here the CDR3 DNA reads TGTGCCAGCAGTTCCCTGTCCGGGGGGTTCTCTGGAAACACCATATATTTT. Amino acid sequence: CASSSLSGGFSGNTIYF.

V and J are TRBV7-9 and TRBJ1-2; no clear D. The CDR3 is 14 amino acids. Germline V CDR1 and CDR2: SEHNR, FQNEAQ (reference sequence). Deletions cut 1 base from V and 4 bases from J, with 10 bases between. The CDR3 DNA follows: TGTGCCAGCAGCTTAGGGGGAGAGGCCTATGGCTACACCTTC. The encoded protein is CASSLGGEAYGYTF.

The chain joins TRBV5-1 to TRBJ2-5; 7 bases line up with TRBD1. The CDR3 runs to 14 residues. Trimming removed 4 bases from V and 3 bases from J; junction bases left unmatched: 6. CDR1 and CDR2 from the germline V gene are SGHRS and YFSETQ. The CDR3 coding sequence is TGCGCCAGCAGCGTAGGACAGGTAGAAGAGACCCAGTACTTC. Translating gives CASSVGQVEETQYF.

In DNA form, the CDR3 reads TGTGCCAGCAGCCCGGGACAGGGGGCGTATGGCTACACCTTC. This translates into CASSPGQGAYGYTF. This chain joins TRBV5-4 and TRBJ1-2; 12 bases align to TRBD1. V was clipped by 4 bases and J by 5 bases; unmatched bases: 3. The CDR3 sequence is 14 residues long. CDR1 is SGHNT and CDR2 is YYREEE in the germline V gene (reference sequence).

The chain couples TRBV9 to TRBJ1-1; D gene uncertain. From germline, CDR1 is SGDLS and CDR2 YYNGEE. The CDR3 has 15 residues. V lost 3 bases and J lost 4, with 16 bases in between. The CDR3: CASSGVTPRTTEAFF. The CDR3 nucleotides read TGTGCCAGCAGCGGAGTCACCCCACGGACCACTGAAGCTTTCTTT.

CDR3 DNA: TGTGCCAGCAGCGAGGGGGGGGGACTGGGTGCGCAGTATTTT. Amino acid sequence: CASSEGGGLGAQYF. The chain recombines TRBV9 with TRBJ2-3, with D perhaps matching TRBD2 (7 bases). The CDR3 length is 14 residues. V was clipped by 3 bases and J by 10 bases, with 18 bases between them. Germline CDR1 reads SGDLS; CDR2 reads YYNGEE.